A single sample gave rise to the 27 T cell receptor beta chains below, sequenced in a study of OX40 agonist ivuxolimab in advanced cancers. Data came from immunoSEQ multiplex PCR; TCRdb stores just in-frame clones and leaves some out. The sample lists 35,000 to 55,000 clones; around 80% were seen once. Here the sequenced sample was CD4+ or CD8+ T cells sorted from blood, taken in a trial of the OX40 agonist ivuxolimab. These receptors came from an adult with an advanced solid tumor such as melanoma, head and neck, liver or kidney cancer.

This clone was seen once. CDR3 sequence: CASSLEVMGTNTGELFF. The CDR3 nucleotides read TGCGCCAGCAGCTTGGAAGTTATGGGAACTAACACCGGGGAGCTGTTTTTT. The chain employs TRBV5-1 and TRBJ2-2; no definite D call. The CDR3 consists of 17 residues. V was cut by 0 bases and J by 2 bases, with 14 bases left in between. The germline V gene has CDR1 SGHRS and CDR2 YFSETQ.

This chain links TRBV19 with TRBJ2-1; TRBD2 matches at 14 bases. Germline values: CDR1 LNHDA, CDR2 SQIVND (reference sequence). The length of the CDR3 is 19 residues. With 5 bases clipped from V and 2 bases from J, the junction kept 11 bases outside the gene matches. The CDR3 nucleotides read TGTGCCAGTAGTCCATCGGGACTAGCGGGAGTGGTTACCTACAATGAGCAGTTCTTC. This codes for CASSPSGLAGVVTYNEQFF.

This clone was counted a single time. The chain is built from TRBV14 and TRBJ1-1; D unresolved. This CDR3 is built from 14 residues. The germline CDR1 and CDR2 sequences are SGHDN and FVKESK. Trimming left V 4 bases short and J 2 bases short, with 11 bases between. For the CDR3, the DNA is TGTGCCAGCAGCCCCCTAAACCCCAACACTGAAGCTTTCTTT. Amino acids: CASSPLNPNTEAFF.

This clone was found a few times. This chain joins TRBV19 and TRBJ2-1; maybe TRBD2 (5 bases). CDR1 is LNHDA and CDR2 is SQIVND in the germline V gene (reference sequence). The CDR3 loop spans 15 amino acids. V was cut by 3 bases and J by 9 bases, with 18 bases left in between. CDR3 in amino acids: CASSIGFGDWAEQFF. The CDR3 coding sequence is TGTGCCAGTAGTATCGGTTTCGGGGATTGGGCTGAGCAGTTCTTC. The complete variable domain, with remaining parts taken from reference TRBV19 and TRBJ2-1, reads DGGITQSPKYLFRKEGQNVTLSCEQNLNHDAMYWYRQDPGQGLRLIYYSQIVNDFQKGDIAEGYSVSREKKESFPLTVTSAQKNPTAFYLCASSIGFGDWAEQFFGPGTRLTVL.

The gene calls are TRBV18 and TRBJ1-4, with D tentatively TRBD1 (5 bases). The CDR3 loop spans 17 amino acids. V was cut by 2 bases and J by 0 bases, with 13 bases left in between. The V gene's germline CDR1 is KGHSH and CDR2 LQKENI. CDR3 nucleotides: TGTGCCAGCTCACCAACAATTCCGGGGGCAACTAATGAAAAACTGTTTTTT. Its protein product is CASSPTIPGATNEKLFF.

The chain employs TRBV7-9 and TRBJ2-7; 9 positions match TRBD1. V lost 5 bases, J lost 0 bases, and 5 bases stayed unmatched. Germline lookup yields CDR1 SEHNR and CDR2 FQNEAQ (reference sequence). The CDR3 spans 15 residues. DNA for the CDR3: TGTGCCAGCAGCAGGGGACAGGGTATCTCCTACGAGCAGTACTTC. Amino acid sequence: CASSRGQGISYEQYF.

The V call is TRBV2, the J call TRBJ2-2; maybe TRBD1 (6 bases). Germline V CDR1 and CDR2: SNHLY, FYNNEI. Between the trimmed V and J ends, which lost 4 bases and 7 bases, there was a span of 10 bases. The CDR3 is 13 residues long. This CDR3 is CASSADSNGELFF. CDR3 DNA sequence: TGTGCCAGCAGTGCGGACAGTAACGGGGAGCTGTTTTTT.

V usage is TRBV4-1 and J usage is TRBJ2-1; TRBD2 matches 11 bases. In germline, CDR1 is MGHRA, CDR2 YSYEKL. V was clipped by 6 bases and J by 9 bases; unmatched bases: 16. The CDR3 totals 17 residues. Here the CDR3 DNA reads TGCGCCAGCAGGAAAGACCCCTTTAGCGGGAGGGCCCCTGAGCAGTTCTTC. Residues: CASRKDPFSGRAPEQFF.

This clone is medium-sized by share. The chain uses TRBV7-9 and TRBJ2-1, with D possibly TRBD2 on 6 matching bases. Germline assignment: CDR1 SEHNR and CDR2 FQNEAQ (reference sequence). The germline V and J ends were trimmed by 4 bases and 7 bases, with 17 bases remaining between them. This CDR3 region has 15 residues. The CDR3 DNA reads TGTGCCAGCAGCTACGGGCTAGCGATGGAAAATGAGCAGTTCTTC. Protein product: CASSYGLAMENEQFF.

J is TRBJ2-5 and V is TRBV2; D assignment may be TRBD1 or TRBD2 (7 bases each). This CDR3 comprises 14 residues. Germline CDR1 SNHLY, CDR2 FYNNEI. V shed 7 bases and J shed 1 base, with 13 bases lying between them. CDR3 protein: CASTRGGFQETQYF. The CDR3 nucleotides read TGTGCCAGCACCAGGGGGGGGTTCCAAGAGACCCAGTACTTC.

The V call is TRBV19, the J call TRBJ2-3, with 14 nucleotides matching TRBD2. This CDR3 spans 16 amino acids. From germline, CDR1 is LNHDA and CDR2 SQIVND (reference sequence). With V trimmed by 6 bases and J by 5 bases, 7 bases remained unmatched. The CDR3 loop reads CASRGLAGESIDTQYF. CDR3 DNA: TGTGCCAGTAGGGGACTAGCGGGAGAGTCGATAGATACGCAGTATTTT.

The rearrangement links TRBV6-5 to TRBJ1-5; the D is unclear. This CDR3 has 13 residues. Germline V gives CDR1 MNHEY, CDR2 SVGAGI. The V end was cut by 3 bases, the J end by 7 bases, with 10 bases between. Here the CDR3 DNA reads TGTGCCAGCAGTTATCCCCAGGCACAGCCCCAGCATTTT. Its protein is CASSYPQAQPQHF.

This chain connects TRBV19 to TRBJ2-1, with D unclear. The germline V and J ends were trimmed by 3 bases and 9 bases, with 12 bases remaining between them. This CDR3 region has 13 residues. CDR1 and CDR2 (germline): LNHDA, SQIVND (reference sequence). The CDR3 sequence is CASSIHTTGEQFF. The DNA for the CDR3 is TGTGCCAGTAGTATCCATACTACCGGTGAGCAGTTCTTC.

This CDR3 reads CASSMSTEQYF. Written as DNA, the CDR3 is TGTGCCAGTAGTATGAGCACCGAGCAGTACTTC. This chain connects TRBV19 to TRBJ2-5; D is undetermined. The J call may not be correct, given that the DNA end is closer to TRBJ2-7. Germline V lookup: CDR1 LNHDA, CDR2 SQIVND (reference sequence). This CDR3 spans 11 amino acids.

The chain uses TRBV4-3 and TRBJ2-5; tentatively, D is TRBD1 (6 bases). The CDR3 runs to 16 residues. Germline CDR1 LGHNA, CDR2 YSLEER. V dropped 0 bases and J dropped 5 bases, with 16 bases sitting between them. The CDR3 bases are TGCGCCAGCAGCCAAGAGGCCAGGGGCGGTTGGGAGACCCAGTACTTC. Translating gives CASSQEARGGWETQYF.

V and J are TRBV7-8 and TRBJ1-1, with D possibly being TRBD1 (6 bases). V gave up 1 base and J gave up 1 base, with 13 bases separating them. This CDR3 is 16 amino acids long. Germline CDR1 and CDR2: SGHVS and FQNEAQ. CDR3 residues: CASSLVATGWNTEAFF. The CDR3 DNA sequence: TGTGCCAGCAGCTTAGTAGCTACAGGGTGGAACACTGAAGCTTTCTTT.

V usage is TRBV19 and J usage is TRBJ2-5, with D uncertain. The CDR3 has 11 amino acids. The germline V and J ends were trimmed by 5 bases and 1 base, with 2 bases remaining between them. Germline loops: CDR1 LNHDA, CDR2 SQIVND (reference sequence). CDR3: CASSAQETQYF. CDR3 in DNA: TGTGCCAGTAGTGCCCAAGAGACCCAGTACTTC.

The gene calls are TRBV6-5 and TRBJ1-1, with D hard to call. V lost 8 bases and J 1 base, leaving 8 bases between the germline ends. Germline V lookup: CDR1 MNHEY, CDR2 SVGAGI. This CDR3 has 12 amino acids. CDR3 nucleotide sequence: TGTGCCAGCTCACAACGGAACACTGAAGCTTTCTTT. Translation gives CASSQRNTEAFF.

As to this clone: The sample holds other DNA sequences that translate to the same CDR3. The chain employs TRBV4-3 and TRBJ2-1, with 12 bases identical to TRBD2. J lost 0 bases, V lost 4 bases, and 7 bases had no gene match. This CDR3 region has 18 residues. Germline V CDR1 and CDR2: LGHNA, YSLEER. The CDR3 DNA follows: TGCGCCAGCAGCCCGACTAGCGGGAGACCGAGCTCCTACAATGAGCAGTTCTTC. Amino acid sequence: CASSPTSGRPSSYNEQFF.

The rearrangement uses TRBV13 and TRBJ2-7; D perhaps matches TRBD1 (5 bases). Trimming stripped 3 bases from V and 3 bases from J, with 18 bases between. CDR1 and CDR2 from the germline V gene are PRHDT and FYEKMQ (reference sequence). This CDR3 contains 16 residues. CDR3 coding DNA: TGTGCCAGCAGCTTCGTTAGTGGGGCAGGCAGCTACGAGCAGTACTTC. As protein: CASSFVSGAGSYEQYF.

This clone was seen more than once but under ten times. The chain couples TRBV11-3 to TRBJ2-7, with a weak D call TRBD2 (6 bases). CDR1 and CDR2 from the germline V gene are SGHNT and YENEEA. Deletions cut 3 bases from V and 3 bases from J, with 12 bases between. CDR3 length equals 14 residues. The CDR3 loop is CASSLRGGHYEQYF. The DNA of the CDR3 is TGTGCCAGCAGCTTGAGAGGAGGGCACTACGAGCAGTACTTC.

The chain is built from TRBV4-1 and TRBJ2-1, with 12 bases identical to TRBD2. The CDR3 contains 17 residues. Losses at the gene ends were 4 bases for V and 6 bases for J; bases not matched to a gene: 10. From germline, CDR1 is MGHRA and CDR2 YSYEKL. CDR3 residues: CASSRPSGRATRNEQFF. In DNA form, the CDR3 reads TGCGCCAGCAGCCGACCTAGCGGGAGGGCCACTCGCAATGAGCAGTTCTTC.

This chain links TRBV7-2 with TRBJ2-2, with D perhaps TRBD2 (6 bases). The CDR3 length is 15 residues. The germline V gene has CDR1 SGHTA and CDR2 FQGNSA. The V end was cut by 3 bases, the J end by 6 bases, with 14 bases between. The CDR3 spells CASSFGPSGSGELFF. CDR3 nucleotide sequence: TGTGCCAGCAGCTTTGGGCCGAGCGGGTCCGGGGAGCTGTTTTTT. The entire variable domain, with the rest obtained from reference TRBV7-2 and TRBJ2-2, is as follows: GAGVSQSPSNKVTEKGKDVELRCDPISGHTALYWYRQSLGQGLEFLIYFQGNSAPDKSGLPSDRFSAERTGGSVSTLTIQRTQQEDSAVYLCASSFGPSGSGELFFGEGSRLTVL.

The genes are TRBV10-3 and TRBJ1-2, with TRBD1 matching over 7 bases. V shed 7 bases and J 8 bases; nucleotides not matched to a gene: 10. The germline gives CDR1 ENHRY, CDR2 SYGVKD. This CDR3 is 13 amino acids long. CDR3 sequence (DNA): TGTGCCATCACTTTGACAGGGAGGGAGGGCTACACCTTC. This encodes CAITLTGREGYTF.

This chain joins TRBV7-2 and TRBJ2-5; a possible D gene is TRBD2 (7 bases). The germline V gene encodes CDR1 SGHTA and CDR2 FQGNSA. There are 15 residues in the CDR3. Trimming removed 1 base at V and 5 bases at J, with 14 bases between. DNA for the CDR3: TGTGCCAGCAGCTTAGGTGGGGGGGCAGGGGAGACCCAGTACTTC. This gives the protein CASSLGGGAGETQYF.

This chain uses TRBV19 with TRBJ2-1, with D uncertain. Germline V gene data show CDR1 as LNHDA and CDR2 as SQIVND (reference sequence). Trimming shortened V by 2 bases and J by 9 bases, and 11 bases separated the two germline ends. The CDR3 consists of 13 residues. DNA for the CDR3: TGTGCCAGTAGTATAAACAACGCCGGTGAGCAGTTCTTC. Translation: CASSINNAGEQFF.

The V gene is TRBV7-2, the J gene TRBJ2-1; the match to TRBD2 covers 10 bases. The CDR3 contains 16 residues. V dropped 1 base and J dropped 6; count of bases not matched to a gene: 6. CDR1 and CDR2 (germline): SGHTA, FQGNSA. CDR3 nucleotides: TGTGCCAGCAGCTTAGTTGGGACTAGCGACTCCAATGAGCAGTTCTTC. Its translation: CASSLVGTSDSNEQFF.